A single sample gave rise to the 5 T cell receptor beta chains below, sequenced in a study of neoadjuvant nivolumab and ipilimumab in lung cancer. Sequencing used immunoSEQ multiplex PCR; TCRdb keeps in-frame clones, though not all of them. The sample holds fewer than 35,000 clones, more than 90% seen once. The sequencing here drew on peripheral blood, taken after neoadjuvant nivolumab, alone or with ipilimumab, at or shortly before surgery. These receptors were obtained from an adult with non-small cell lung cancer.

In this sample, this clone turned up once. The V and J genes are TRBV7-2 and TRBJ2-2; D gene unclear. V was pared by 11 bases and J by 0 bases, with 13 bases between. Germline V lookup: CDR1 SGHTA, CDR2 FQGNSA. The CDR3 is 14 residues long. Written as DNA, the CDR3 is TGTGCCCACCACGGGCCTTCGAACACCGGGGAGCTGTTTTTT. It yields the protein CAHHGPSNTGELFF. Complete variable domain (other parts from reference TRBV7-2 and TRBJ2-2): GAGVSQSPSNKVTEKGKDVELRCDPISGHTALYWYRQSLGQGLEFLIYFQGNSAPDKSGLPSDRFSAERTGGSVSTLTIQRTQQEDSAVYLCAHHGPSNTGELFFGEGSRLTVL.

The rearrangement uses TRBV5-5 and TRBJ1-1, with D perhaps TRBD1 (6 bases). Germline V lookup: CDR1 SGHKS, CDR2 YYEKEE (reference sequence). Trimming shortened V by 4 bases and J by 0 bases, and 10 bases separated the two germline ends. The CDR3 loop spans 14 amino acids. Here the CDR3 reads CASSLRGLNTEAFF. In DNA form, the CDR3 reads TGTGCCAGCAGCCTCAGGGGTTTGAACACTGAAGCTTTCTTT.

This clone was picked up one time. The chain's CDR3 is CASSYRGTSAFYEQYF. In nucleotides, the CDR3 is TGTGCCAGCAGCTACCGTGGGACTAGCGCCTTCTACGAGCAGTACTTC. The V gene is TRBV11-2, the J gene TRBJ2-7; TRBD2 matches 10 bases. J lost 3 bases, V lost 4 bases, and 9 bases had no gene match. The CDR3 contains 16 residues. Germline CDR1 reads SGHAT; CDR2 reads FQNNGV.

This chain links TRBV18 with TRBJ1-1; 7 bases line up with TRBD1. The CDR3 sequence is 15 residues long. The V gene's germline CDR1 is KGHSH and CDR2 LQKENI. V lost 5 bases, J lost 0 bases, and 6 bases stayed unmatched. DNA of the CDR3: TGTGCCAGCTCATCTCTGACAGGGATGAACACTGAAGCTTTCTTT. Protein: CASSSLTGMNTEAFF.

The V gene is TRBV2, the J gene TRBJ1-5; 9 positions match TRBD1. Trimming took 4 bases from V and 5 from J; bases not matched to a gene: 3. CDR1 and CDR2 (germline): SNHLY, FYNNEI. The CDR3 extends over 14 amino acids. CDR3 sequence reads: CASSGQGVYQPQHF. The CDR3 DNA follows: TGTGCCAGCAGTGGACAGGGGGTTTATCAGCCCCAGCATTTT.